Here is one T cell receptor beta chain with its context. This clone may be a read error of a much larger clone one base away. TCRdb analysed the 5' RACE reads with MiXCR anew, one entry per CDR3 protein. Among roughly 100,000 distinct CDR3 sequences listed, around 13% were seen once. This entry is derived from a study of early T cells in non-severe SARS-CoV-2 infection. Study in general: Bulk RNA from unsorted whole blood was sequenced; chains were unpaired.

This CDR3 spans 16 amino acids. The germline CDR1 and CDR2 sequences are SGHRS and YFSETQ. This chain joins TRBV5-1 and TRBJ1-3; 7 nucleotides line up with TRBD1. This clonotype originated in an adult who was a healthcare worker with PCR-confirmed SARS-CoV-2 infection or an uninfected control (not recorded which). The sequenced sample was whole blood. The CDR3 DNA reads as TGCGCCAGCAGCTGGGACAGCCAGAGCTCTGAAAACACCATATATTTT. The encoded protein is CASSWDSQSSENTIYF.